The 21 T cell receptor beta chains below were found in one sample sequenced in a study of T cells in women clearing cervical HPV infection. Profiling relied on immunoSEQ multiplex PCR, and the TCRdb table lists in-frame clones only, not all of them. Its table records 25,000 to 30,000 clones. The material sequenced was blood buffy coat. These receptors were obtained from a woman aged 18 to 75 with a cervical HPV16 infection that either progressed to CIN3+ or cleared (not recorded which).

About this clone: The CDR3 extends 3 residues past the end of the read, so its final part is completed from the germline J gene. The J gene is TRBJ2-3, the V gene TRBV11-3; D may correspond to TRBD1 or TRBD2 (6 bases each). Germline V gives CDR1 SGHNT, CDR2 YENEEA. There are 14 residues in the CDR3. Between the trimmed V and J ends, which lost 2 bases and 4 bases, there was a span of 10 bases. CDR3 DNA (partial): TGTGCCAGCAGCTTATACAGGGAGGCAGATACG. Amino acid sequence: CASSLYREADT. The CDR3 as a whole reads CASSLYREADTQYF. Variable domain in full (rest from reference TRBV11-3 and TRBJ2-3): EAGVVQSPRYKIIEKKQPVAFWCNPISGHNTLYWYLQNLGQGPELLIRYENEEAVDDSQLPKDRFSAERLKGVDSTLKIQPAELGDSAVYLCASSLYREADTQYFGPGTRLTVL.

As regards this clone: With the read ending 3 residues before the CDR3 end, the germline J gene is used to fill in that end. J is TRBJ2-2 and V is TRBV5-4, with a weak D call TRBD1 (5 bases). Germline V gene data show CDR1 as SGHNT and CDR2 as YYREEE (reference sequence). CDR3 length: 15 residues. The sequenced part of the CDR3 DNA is TGTGCCAGCAGCTCAAGGGGCAGGTCAGATGAAAAG. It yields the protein CASSSRGRSDEK. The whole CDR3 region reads CASSSRGRSDEKLFF. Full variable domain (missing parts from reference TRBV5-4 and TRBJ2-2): ETGVTQSPTHLIKTRGQQVTLRCSSQSGHNTVSWYQQALGQGPQFIFQYYREEENGRGNFPPRFSGLQFPNYSSELNVNALELDDSALYLCASSSRGRSDEKLFFGEGSRLTVL.

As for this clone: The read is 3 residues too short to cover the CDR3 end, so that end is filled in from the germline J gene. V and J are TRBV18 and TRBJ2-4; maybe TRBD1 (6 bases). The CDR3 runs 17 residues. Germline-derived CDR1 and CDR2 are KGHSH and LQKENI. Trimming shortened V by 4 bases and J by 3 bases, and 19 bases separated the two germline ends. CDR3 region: CASSQTGPSLSKNIQYF. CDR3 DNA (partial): TGTGCCAGCTCACAGACAGGCCCCTCGTTGAGCAAAAACATT. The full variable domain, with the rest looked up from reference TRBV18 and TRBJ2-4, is NAGVMQNPRHLVRRRGQEARLRCSPMKGHSHVYWYRQLPEEGLKFMVYLQKENIIDESGMPKERFSAEFPKEGPSILRIQQVVRGDSAAYFCASSQTGPSLSKNIQYFGAGTRLSVL.

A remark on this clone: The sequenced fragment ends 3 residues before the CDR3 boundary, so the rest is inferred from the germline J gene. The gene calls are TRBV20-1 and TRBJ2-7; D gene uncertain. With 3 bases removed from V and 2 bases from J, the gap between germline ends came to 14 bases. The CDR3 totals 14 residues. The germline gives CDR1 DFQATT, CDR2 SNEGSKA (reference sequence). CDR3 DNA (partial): TGCAGTGCTAGCGAACGCACCCTACCCTACGAG. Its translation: CSASERTLPYE. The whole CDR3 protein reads CSASERTLPYEQYF.

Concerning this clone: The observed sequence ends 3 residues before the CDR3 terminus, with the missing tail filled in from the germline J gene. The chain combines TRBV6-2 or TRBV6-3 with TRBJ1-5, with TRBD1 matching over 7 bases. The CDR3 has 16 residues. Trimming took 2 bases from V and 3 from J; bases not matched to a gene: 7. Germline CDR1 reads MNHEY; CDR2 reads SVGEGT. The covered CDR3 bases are TGTGCCAGCAGTTACAGGGGGCATTCTCTCAATCAGCCC. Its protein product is CASSYRGHSLNQP. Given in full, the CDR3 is CASSYRGHSLNQPQHF.

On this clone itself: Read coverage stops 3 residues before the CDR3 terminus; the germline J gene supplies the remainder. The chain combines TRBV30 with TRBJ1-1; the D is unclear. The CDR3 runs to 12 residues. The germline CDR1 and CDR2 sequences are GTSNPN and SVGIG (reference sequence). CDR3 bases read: TGTGCCTGGAGCTCCGTCGAGGGCCTA. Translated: CAWSSVEGL. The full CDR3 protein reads CAWSSVEGLAFF.

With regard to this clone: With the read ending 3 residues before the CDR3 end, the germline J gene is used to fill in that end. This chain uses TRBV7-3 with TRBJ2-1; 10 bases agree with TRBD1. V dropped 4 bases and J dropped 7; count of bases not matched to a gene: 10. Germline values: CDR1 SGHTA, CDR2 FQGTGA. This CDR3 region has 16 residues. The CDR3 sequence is CASSSMVWGQGNEQFF. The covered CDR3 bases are TGTGCCAGCAGCTCCATGGTATGGGGACAGGGGAATGAG.

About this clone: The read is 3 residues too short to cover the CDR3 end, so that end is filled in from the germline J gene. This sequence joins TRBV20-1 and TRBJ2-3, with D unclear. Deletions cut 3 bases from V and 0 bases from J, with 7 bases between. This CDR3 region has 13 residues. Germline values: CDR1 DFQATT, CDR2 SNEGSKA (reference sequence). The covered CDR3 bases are TGCAGTGCTAGGGCTAGAAGCACAGATACG. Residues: CSARARSTDT. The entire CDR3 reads CSARARSTDTQYF.

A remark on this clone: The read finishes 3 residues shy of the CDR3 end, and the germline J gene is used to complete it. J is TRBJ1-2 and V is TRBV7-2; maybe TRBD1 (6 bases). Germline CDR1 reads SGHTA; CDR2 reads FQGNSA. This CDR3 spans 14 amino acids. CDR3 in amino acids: CASSRDIRTYDYTF. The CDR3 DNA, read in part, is TGTGCCAGCAGCCGGGACATCAGGACCTACGAC. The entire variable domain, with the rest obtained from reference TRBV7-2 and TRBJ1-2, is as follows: GAGVSQSPSNKVTEKGKDVELRCDPISGHTALYWYRQSLGQGLEFLIYFQGNSAPDKSGLPSDRFSAERTGGSVSTLTIQRTQQEDSAVYLCASSRDIRTYDYTFGSGTRLTVV.

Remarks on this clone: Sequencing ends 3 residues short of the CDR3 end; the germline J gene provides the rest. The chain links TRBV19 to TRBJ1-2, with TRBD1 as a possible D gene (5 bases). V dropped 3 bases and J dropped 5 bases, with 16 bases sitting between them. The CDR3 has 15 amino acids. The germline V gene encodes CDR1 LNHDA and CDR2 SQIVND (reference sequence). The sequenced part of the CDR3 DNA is TGTGCCAGTAGTATTCGGCAGGGCCTTCGTTATGGC. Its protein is CASSIRQGLRYG. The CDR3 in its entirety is CASSIRQGLRYGYTF.

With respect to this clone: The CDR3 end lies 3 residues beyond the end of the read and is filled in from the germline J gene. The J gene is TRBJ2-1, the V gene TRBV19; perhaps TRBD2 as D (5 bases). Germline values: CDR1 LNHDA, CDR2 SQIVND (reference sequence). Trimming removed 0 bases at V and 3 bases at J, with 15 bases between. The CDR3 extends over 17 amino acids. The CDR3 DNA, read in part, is TGTGCCAGTAGTATAGATCGGACCACCGGGGACTACAATGAG. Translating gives CASSIDRTTGDYNE. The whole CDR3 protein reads CASSIDRTTGDYNEQFF.

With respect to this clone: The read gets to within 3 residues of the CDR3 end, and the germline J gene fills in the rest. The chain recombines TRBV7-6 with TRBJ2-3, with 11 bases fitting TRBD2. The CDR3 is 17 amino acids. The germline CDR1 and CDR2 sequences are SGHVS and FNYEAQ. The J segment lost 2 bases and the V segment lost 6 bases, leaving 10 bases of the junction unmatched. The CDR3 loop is CASSPQTSGTYTDTQYF. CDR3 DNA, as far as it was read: TGTGCCAGCAGTCCACAGACTAGCGGGACTTACACAGATACG.

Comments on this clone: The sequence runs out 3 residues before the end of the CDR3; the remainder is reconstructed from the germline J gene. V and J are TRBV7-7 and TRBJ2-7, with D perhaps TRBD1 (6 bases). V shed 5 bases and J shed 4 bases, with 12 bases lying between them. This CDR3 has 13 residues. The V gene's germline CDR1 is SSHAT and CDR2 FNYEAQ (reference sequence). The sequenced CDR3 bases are TGTGCCAGCAGCATATCGGACAGATACGAG. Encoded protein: CASSISDRYE. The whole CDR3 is CASSISDRYEQYF.

Partial CDR3 DNA: TGCAGTGCTAGGCCTAGACTAGCGGGTTTCAATGAG. This encodes CSARPRLAGFNE. The entire CDR3 sequence reads CSARPRLAGFNEQFF. The chain links TRBV20-1 to TRBJ2-1; 10 bases are a match to TRBD2. The CDR3 goes on 3 residues after the read ends, and that part is filled in from the germline J gene. Germline-derived CDR1 and CDR2 are DFQATT and SNEGSKA (reference sequence). V was pared by 3 bases and J by 6 bases, with 8 bases of the junction left unmatched. CDR3 size: 15 residues.

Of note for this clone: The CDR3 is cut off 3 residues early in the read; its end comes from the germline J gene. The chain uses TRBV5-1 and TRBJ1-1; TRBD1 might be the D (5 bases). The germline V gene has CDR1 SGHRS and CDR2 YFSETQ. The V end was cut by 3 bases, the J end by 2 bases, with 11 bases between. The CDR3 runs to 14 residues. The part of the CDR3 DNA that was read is TGCGCCAGCAGCTCAACAGGAGCTAACACTGAA. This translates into CASSSTGANTE. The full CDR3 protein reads CASSSTGANTEAFF.

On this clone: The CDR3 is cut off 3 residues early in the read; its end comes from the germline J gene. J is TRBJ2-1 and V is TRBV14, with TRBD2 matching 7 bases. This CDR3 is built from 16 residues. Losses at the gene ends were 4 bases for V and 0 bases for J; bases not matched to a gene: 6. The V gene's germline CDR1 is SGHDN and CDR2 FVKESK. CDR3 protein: CASSPPGLVSYNEQFF. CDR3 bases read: TGTGCCAGCAGCCCCCCCGGACTAGTCTCCTACAATGAG.

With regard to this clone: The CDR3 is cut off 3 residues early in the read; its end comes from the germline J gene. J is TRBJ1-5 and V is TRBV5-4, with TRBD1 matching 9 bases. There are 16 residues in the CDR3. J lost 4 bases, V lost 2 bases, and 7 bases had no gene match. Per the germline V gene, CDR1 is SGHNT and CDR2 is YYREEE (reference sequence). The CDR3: CASSFTGQGWNQPQHF. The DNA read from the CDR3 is TGTGCCAGCAGCTTTACTGGACAGGGGTGGAATCAGCCC.

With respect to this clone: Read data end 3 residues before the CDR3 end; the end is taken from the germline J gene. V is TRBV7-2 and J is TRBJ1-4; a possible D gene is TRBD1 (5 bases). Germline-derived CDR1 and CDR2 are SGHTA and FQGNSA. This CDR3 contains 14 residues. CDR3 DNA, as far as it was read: TGTGCCAGCAGCTTCGACAGCGCCCCTGGGAAA. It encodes CASSFDSAPGK. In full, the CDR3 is CASSFDSAPGKLFF.

The covered CDR3 bases are TGTGCCAGCAGCCAAGATACTCCCCATCTGAACACTGAA. Translation gives CASSQDTPHLNTE. The CDR3 reads in full as CASSQDTPHLNTEAFF. The V gene is TRBV3-1 (or the pseudogene TRBV3-2), the J gene TRBJ1-1; D uncertain. With the read ending 3 residues before the CDR3 end, the germline J gene is used to fill in that end. From germline, CDR1 is LGHDT and CDR2 YNNKEL (reference sequence). With 0 bases removed from V and 0 bases from J, the gap between germline ends came to 11 bases. The CDR3 sequence is 16 residues long.

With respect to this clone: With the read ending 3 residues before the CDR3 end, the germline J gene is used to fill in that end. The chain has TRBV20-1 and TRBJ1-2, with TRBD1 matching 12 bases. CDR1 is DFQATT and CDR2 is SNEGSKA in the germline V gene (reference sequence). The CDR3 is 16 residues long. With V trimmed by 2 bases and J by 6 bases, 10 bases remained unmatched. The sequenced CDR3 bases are TGCAGTGCTAGACAATTGTTGGGGACAGGGGGCGATGGC. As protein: CSARQLLGTGGDG. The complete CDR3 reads CSARQLLGTGGDGYTF.

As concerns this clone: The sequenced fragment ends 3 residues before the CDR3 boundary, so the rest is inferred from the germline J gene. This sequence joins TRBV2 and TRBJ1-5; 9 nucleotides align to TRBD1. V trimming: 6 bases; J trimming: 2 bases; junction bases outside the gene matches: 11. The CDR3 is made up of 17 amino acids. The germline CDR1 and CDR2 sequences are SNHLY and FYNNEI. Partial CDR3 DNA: TGTGCCAGCAGGGGGGACAGGGTTTTGGGCGGCAATCAGCCC. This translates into CASRGDRVLGGNQP. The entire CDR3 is CASRGDRVLGGNQPQHF. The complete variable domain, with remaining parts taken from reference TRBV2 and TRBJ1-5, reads EPEVTQTPSHQVTQMGQEVILRCVPISNHLYFYWYRQILGQKVEFLVSFYNNEISEKSEIFDDQFSVERPDGSNFTLKIRSTKLEDSAMYFCASRGDRVLGGNQPQHFGDGTRLSIL.